This T cell receptor (beta chain) comes out of a study of CD8 T cells in Susac syndrome. Blood CD8+ and CD4+ T cells underwent high-throughput TCR beta sequencing. Isolation of CD8+ and CD4+ T cells was performed negatively, whereas enrichment of TEMRA cells was done by FACS. Random hexamers served to reverse transcribe roughly 0.45 to 1 ug RNA. The TCR beta CDR3 was amplified by immunoSEQ multiplex PCR across 54 Vbeta, 13 Jbeta. MiXCR, run by TCRdb on the immunoSEQ multiplex PCR reads, gives a single entry per CDR3 protein. The sample holds 60,000 to 75,000 distinct CDR3 sequences, 95% seen once. The clonotype comes from a human donor in good health. Sequencing used CD8+ T cells from PBMCs.

The CDR3 DNA reads as TGCAGCGTTGCAGGGCCGGGACAGGCGAACACTGAAGCTTTCTTT. As protein: CSVAGPGQANTEAFF. The chain employs TRBV29-1 and TRBJ1-1; 8 positions agree with TRBD1. The length of the CDR3 is 15 residues. Germline V gene lookup returns CDR1 SQVTM and CDR2 ANQGSEA. Trimming removed 4 bases from V and 1 base from J; junction bases left unmatched: 8.